Listed below are T cell receptor beta chains from one sample, sequenced in a study of CD8 T cells in Susac syndrome. TCRdb itself ran the immunoSEQ multiplex PCR reads through MiXCR, one entry per CDR3 protein. Among about 250,000 distinct CDR3 sequences listed, around 95% were seen once. The sample taken for sequencing was CD4+ T cells from PBMCs. The receptors shown here come from a human donor with multiple sclerosis. Both conserved end residues are part of each CDR3. The order of the fields is D gene, V gene, clone size, J gene, CDR3 DNA, CDR3 protein. A D gene is named only where the DNA matches it firmly. Some rows have no size entry. The others give once, few or many, or a class for an expanded clone.

D: TRBD1; V: TRBV20-1; size: -; J: TRBJ1-4; DNA: TGCAGTGCTAGTAGGGACAGTAATGAAAAACTGTTTTTT; CDR3: CSASRDSNEKLFF
D: -; V: TRBV20-1; size: -; J: TRBJ1-2; DNA: TGCAGTGTTGAAAGGGAATCGGACTACACCTTC; CDR3: CSVERESDYTF
D: -; V: TRBV19; size: -; J: TRBJ1-5; DNA: TGTGCCAGTAGTCACAACAGGGACCATCGGGGTCAGCCCCAGCATTTT; CDR3: CASSHNRDHRGQPQHF
D: TRBD1; V: TRBV30; size: -; J: TRBJ2-5; DNA: TGTGCCTGGAGTGGTCCCGGGACAGGGGGCGAGGAGACCCAGTACTTC; CDR3: CAWSGPGTGGEETQYF
D: TRBD1; V: TRBV7-8; size: -; J: TRBJ1-5; DNA: TGTGCCAGCACCCCGGACAGGGCGGTCAATCAGCCCCAGCATTTT; CDR3: CASTPDRAVNQPQHF
D: TRBD1; V: TRBV6-5; size: -; J: TRBJ1-1; DNA: TGTGCCAGCCATACAGGGGCCTTGAACACTGAAGCTTTCTTT; CDR3: CASHTGALNTEAFF
D: -; V: TRBV18; size: -; J: TRBJ2-5; DNA: TGTGCCAGCTCACCATCCGGCCAACAAGAGACCCAGTACTTC; CDR3: CASSPSGQQETQYF
D: -; V: TRBV5-1; size: -; J: TRBJ2-2; DNA: TGCGCCAGCAGCTTGGAAGGCAGCCTAAACACCGGGGAGCTGTTTTTT; CDR3: CASSLEGSLNTGELFF
D: TRBD1; V: TRBV11-1; size: -; J: TRBJ2-2; DNA: TGTGCCAGCAGCTTACTACGGACCGGGACAGGGGGTAGTAAAACCGGGGAGCTGTTTTTT; CDR3: CASSLLRTGTGGSKTGELFF
D: TRBD2; V: TRBV25-1; size: -; J: TRBJ2-7; DNA: TGTGCCAGCAGTGAAACGGGCGGGGGGCACTACGAGCAGTACTTC; CDR3: CASSETGGGHYEQYF
D: TRBD1; V: TRBV7-9; size: -; J: TRBJ2-7; DNA: TGTGCCAGCAGCTTAGGGGACAGGGCCGACTACGAGCAGTACTTC; CDR3: CASSLGDRADYEQYF
D: TRBD2; V: TRBV29-1; size: -; J: TRBJ2-1; DNA: TGCAGCACCCGGGGCGGGAGCTCCTACAATGAGCAGTTCTTC; CDR3: CSTRGGSSYNEQFF
D: TRBD1; V: TRBV19; size: -; J: TRBJ2-1; DNA: TGTGCCAGTAACGGACAGGATTCTTACAATGAGCAGTTCTTC; CDR3: CASNGQDSYNEQFF
D: -; V: TRBV30; size: -; J: TRBJ1-4; DNA: TGTGCCCGTCGGGGGCCTGATGAAAAACTGTTTTTT; CDR3: CARRGPDEKLFF
D: TRBD1; V: TRBV24-1; size: -; J: TRBJ2-1; DNA: TGTGCCACCAGTGAACGGACAGGGGGCGGGATGTACAATGAGCAGTTCTTC; CDR3: CATSERTGGGMYNEQFF
D: TRBD2; V: TRBV10-3; size: -; J: TRBJ2-5; DNA: TGTGCCATCAGTGGAGCGGGGGAAGAGACCCAGTACTTC; CDR3: CAISGAGEETQYF
D: -; V: TRBV12-3/TRBV12-4; size: -; J: TRBJ1-2; DNA: TGTGCCAGCAGTTTGTCTGTGGGAGGCTACACCTTC; CDR3: CASSLSVGGYTF
D: -; V: TRBV4-1; size: -; J: TRBJ1-2; DNA: TGCGCCAGCAGGCTCAGGGTCAGTGACTATGGCTACACCTTC; CDR3: CASRLRVSDYGYTF
D: TRBD1; V: TRBV29-1; size: -; J: TRBJ1-2; DNA: TGCAGCGTCGGCAACAGGGGGCAGGGCTACACCTTC; CDR3: CSVGNRGQGYTF
D: -; V: TRBV12-5; size: -; J: TRBJ2-1; DNA: TGTGCTAGTGGCCTCCGGGTTACCCCCTCGAATGAGCAGTTCTTC; CDR3: CASGLRVTPSNEQFF
D: TRBD2; V: TRBV6-4; size: -; J: TRBJ2-1; DNA: TGTGCCAGCAGTGACTCGATTATCCTTGGACTAGCAACAAAAAATGAGCAGTTCTTC; CDR3: CASSDSIILGLATKNEQFF
D: TRBD2; V: TRBV19; size: -; J: TRBJ2-1; DNA: TGTGCCAGTAGGGGAGGGCTGGGGGAGCAGTTCTTC; CDR3: CASRGGLGEQFF
D: TRBD2; V: TRBV27; size: -; J: TRBJ2-7; DNA: TGTGCCAGCAGCAAAAAGACTAGCGGGGGGCTCTCCTACGAGCAGTACTTC; CDR3: CASSKKTSGGLSYEQYF
D: -; V: TRBV28; size: -; J: TRBJ1-2; DNA: TGTGCCAGCAGTTTTCAGACCAACTATGGCTACACCTTC; CDR3: CASSFQTNYGYTF
D: -; V: TRBV28; size: -; J: TRBJ1-6; DNA: TGTGCCAGCAGTTTAGAAAGTCGGGCCAGTTCTTCACCCCTCCACTTT; CDR3: CASSLESRASSSPLHF
D: TRBD2; V: TRBV12-3/TRBV12-4; size: -; J: TRBJ2-1; DNA: TGTGCCAGCAGTTTAGAGGCGGGAGCCCCGCAGGGTGAGCAGTTCTTC; CDR3: CASSLEAGAPQGEQFF
D: -; V: TRBV19; size: -; J: TRBJ1-1; DNA: TGTGCCAGTAGTATAGCCCTCCATGGGACGAACACTGAAGCTTTCTTT; CDR3: CASSIALHGTNTEAFF
D: -; V: TRBV12-3/TRBV12-4; size: -; J: TRBJ2-4; DNA: TGTGCCAGCACCAAGACCTGGACAGCGGACATTCAGTACTTC; CDR3: CASTKTWTADIQYF
D: -; V: TRBV30; size: -; J: TRBJ1-2; DNA: TGTGCCTGGAGACCTAAAGGGGAGTACTATGGCTACACCTTC; CDR3: CAWRPKGEYYGYTF
D: -; V: TRBV12-3/TRBV12-4; size: -; J: TRBJ2-3; DNA: TGTGCCAGCAGTTACGGGGCAAATACAGATACGCAGTATTTT; CDR3: CASSYGANTDTQYF
D: TRBD1; V: TRBV12-3/TRBV12-4; size: -; J: TRBJ1-2; DNA: TGTGCCAGTTTAAAACGACAGGGGATCTCCCCGGATGGCTACACCTTC; CDR3: CASLKRQGISPDGYTF
D: -; V: TRBV25-1; size: -; J: TRBJ1-1; DNA: TGTGCCAGCACCACGACCGAATACACTGAAGCTTTCTTT; CDR3: CASTTTEYTEAFF
D: TRBD2; V: TRBV28; size: -; J: TRBJ2-1; DNA: TGTGCCAGCAGTTTCCTGACTAGCGGGAGAAATGAGCAGTTCTTC; CDR3: CASSFLTSGRNEQFF
D: -; V: TRBV12-3/TRBV12-4; size: -; J: TRBJ1-1; DNA: TGTGCCAGCAGTCCCGACTCGCCAAAACAAGCTTTCTTT; CDR3: CASSPDSPKQAFF
D: -; V: TRBV2; size: few; J: TRBJ2-5; DNA: TGTGCCAGCCGCCGGTCCCAAGAGACCCAGTACTTC; CDR3: CASRRSQETQYF
D: -; V: TRBV28; size: -; J: TRBJ2-5; DNA: TGTGCCAGCAGTTTACCACTCCCGGGACGGGGACGGGAGACCCAGTACTTC; CDR3: CASSLPLPGRGRETQYF
D: -; V: TRBV29-1; size: -; J: TRBJ2-5; DNA: TGCAGCGTTGTTAACGGGGATGGAGAGACCCAGTACTTC; CDR3: CSVVNGDGETQYF
D: -; V: TRBV7-6; size: -; J: TRBJ2-5; DNA: TGTGCCAGCAGCCCGGCGGGCGGCCAGAGAGAGACCCAGTACTTC; CDR3: CASSPAGGQRETQYF
D: TRBD2; V: TRBV29-1; size: -; J: TRBJ2-5; DNA: TGCAGCGTTGGCAGTTGGCGGGAGTTGGTTGAGACCCAGTACTTC; CDR3: CSVGSWRELVETQYF
D: -; V: TRBV7-9; size: few; J: TRBJ2-7; DNA: TGTGCCAGCAGCTTAGGGCAGCGAACCTACGAGCAGTACTTC; CDR3: CASSLGQRTYEQYF
D: TRBD2; V: TRBV4-1; size: -; J: TRBJ2-1; DNA: TGCGCCAGCAGCCAAGTCCGCCTCGGACTAGTGGGGTACAATGAGCAGTTCTTC; CDR3: CASSQVRLGLVGYNEQFF
D: TRBD1; V: TRBV10-3; size: -; J: TRBJ2-7; DNA: TGTGCCATCAGTGACCAGGGGGCTGTGGGAGAGCAGTACTTC; CDR3: CAISDQGAVGEQYF
D: -; V: TRBV4-2; size: -; J: TRBJ2-4; DNA: TGTGCCAGCAGCCAAGATATAGGGGTTGGGGCCAAAAACATTCAGTACTTC; CDR3: CASSQDIGVGAKNIQYF
D: -; V: TRBV20-1; size: -; J: TRBJ2-3; DNA: TGCAGTGCTAGGGGACCCACAGATACGCAGTATTTT; CDR3: CSARGPTDTQYF